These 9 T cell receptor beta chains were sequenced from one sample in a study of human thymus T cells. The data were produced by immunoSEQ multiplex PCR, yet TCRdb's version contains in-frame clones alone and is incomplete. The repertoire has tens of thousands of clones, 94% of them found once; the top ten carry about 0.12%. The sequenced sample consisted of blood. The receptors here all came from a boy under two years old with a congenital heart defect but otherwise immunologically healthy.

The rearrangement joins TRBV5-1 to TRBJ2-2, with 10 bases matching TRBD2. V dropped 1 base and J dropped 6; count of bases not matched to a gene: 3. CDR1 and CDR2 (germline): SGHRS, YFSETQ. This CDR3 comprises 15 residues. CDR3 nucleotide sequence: TGCGCCAGCAGCTTGAAGCGGGGGGGCCCCGGGGAGCTGTTTTTT. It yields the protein CASSLKRGGPGELFF.

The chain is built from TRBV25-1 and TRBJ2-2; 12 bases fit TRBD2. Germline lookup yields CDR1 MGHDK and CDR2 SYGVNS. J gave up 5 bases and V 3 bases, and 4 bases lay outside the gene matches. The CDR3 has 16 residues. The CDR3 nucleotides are TGTGCCAGCAGTGACCCCCTAGCGGGGGGGACCGGGGAGCTGTTTTTT. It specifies CASSDPLAGGTGELFF.

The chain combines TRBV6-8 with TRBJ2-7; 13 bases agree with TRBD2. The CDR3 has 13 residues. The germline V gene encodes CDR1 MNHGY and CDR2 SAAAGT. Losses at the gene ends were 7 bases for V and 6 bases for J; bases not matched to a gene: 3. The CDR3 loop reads CASTLAGGPEQYF. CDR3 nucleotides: TGTGCCAGCACACTAGCGGGGGGGCCCGAGCAGTACTTC.

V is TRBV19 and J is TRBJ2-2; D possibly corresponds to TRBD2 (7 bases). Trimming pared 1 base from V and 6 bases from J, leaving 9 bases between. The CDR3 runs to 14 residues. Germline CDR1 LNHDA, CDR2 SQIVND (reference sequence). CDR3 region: CASSIGEGAGELFF. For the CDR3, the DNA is TGTGCCAGTAGTATAGGGGAGGGGGCCGGGGAGCTGTTTTTT.

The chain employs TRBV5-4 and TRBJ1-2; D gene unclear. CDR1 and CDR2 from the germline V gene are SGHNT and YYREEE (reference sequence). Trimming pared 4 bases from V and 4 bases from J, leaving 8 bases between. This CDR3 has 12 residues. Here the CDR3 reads CASSDGTYGYTF. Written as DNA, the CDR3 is TGTGCCAGCAGCGACGGAACCTATGGCTACACCTTC.

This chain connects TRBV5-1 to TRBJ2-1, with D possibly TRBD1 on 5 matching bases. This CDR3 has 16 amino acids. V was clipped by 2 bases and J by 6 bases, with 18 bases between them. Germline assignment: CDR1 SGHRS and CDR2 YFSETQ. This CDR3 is CASSFFGATVGNEQFF. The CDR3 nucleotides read TGCGCCAGCAGCTTCTTTGGGGCAACCGTGGGCAATGAGCAGTTCTTC.

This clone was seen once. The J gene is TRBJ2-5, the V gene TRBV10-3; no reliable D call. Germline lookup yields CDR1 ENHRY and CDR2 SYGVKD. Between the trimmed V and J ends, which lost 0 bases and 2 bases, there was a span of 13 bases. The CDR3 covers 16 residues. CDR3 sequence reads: CAISESRYRTQETQYF. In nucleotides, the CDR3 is TGTGCCATCAGTGAGTCACGGTATCGTACACAAGAGACCCAGTACTTC.

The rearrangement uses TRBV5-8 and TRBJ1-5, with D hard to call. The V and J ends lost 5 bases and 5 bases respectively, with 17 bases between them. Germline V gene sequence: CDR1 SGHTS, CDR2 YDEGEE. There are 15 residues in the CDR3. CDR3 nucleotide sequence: TGTGCCAGCAGTCTTGGTTTAGATGGTTATCAGCCCCAGCATTTT. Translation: CASSLGLDGYQPQHF.

The CDR3: CASSSGGAASEAFF. CDR3 bases: TGTGCCAGCAGCTCGGGCGGGGCAGCCTCCGAAGCTTTCTTT. V usage is TRBV7-9 and J usage is TRBJ1-1; D may be TRBD1 (5 bases). The CDR3 contains 14 residues. V gave up 4 bases and J gave up 8 bases, with 17 bases separating them. Germline CDR1 reads SEHNR; CDR2 reads FQNEAQ (reference sequence).